This TCR beta chain was sequenced for a study of T-cell memory formation after mild COVID-19. MiXCR, run by TCRdb on the 5' RACE reads, gives a single entry per CDR3 protein. This repertoire shows about 190,000 distinct CDR3 sequences, approximately 16% found once; its top ten account for about 2.4%. In this sample, this clonotype turned up a few times. The sequence derives from an adult woman who had mild COVID-19 (a few samples of this study predate the infection). Cell type and time point are not known. What was sequenced was PBMCs or a T cell subset sorted from them (not recorded which).

The CDR3 DNA is TGTGCCAGCAGCCGCGGCCGGACTAGGTTTGACAATGAGCAGTTCTTC. It yields the protein CASSRGRTRFDNEQFF. This chain joins TRBV7-2 and TRBJ2-1; TRBD2 matches 7 bases. Germline CDR1 reads SGHTA; CDR2 reads FQGNSA. This CDR3 region has 16 residues. The ends lost 5 bases at V and 5 bases at J; junction bases unmatched: 12.